Each of the 10 T cell receptor beta chains below was sequenced from the same sample in a study of cytomegalovirus exposure and HLA in healthy donors. PCR amplification relied on 60 Vbeta primers (plus 13 Jbeta primers). Clones were sequenced by immunoSEQ multiplex PCR, and TCRdb holds only the in-frame ones, with some missing. The sample carries more than 200,000 clones, about two thirds recorded once. Sequencing was performed on PBMCs. The receptors derive from a man in his forties in good health and CMV-seropositive.

The chain carries TRBV12-5 and TRBJ1-5; TRBD1 aligns across 8 bases. Unmatched junction bases numbered 7, after V lost 1 base and J lost 2 bases. The CDR3 has 17 amino acids. Per the germline V gene, CDR1 is LGHNT and CDR2 is FRNRAP. The CDR3 spells CASGLEFGQGGNQPQHF. The CDR3 coding sequence is TGTGCTAGTGGTTTGGAGTTCGGACAGGGTGGCAATCAGCCCCAGCATTTT.

The chain recombines TRBV5-6 with TRBJ2-7; D remains ambiguous. Per the germline V gene, CDR1 is SGHDT and CDR2 is YYEEEE. There are 12 residues in the CDR3. The germline V and J ends were trimmed by 4 bases and 4 bases, with 9 bases remaining between them. The CDR3 here is CASSSSPYEQYF. CDR3 nucleotide sequence: TGTGCCAGCAGCAGTAGTCCTTACGAGCAGTACTTC.

This chain links TRBV27 with TRBJ2-7, with 8 bases matching TRBD1. This CDR3 is built from 16 residues. Germline V gene lookup returns CDR1 MNHEY and CDR2 SMNVEV (reference sequence). V gave up 6 bases and J gave up 4 bases; unmatched junction bases: 14. The CDR3 DNA follows: TGTGCCAGCAGCCGACCCGGACAGGGTAGTTGGTACGAGCAGTACTTC. Residues: CASSRPGQGSWYEQYF.

The chain employs TRBV6-5 and TRBJ2-3; possible D gene TRBD2, 6 bases. The CDR3 runs to 14 residues. V was shortened by 3 bases and J by 7 bases, with 14 bases between the two germline ends. Looked up from germline, CDR1 is MNHEY and CDR2 is SVGAGI. CDR3 nucleotides: TGTGCCAGCAGTTATAAAGCGGGCTCGTATACGCAGTATTTT. This translates into CASSYKAGSYTQYF.

This clone was counted a few times. V usage is TRBV7-9 and J usage is TRBJ1-1, with TRBD1 matching over 7 bases. CDR1 is SEHNR and CDR2 is FQNEAQ in the germline V gene (reference sequence). The CDR3 spans 17 residues. Trimming at V came to 5 bases and at J to 5 bases, leaving 17 bases not matched to a gene. The CDR3 here is CASSSLRAAGGRTEAFF. The CDR3 DNA follows: TGTGCCAGCAGCAGCTTAAGGGCCGCAGGGGGTAGGACTGAAGCTTTCTTT.

This sequence joins TRBV7-9 and TRBJ1-2; D is undetermined. CDR3 length equals 14 residues. CDR1 is SEHNR and CDR2 is FQNEAQ in the germline V gene (reference sequence). The germline V and J ends were trimmed by 1 base and 3 bases, with 9 bases remaining between them. The CDR3 here is CASSLDSNYYGYTF. In DNA, the CDR3 is TGTGCCAGCAGCTTAGACAGCAATTACTATGGCTACACCTTC.

J is TRBJ2-3 and V is TRBV7-8, with 7 positions matching TRBD2. The CDR3 contains 17 residues. Trimming at V came to 5 bases and at J to 5 bases, leaving 16 bases not matched to a gene. The germline CDR1 and CDR2 sequences are SGHVS and FQNEAQ. The DNA for the CDR3 is TGTGCCAGCAGCCCAGTAGTAGTCGCGGGGGAGGGAGATACGCAGTATTTT. This translates into CASSPVVVAGEGDTQYF.

This clone was seen a few times. The chain couples TRBV7-8 to TRBJ1-1; D possibly corresponds to TRBD1 (6 bases). The CDR3 contains 15 residues. The germline gives CDR1 SGHVS, CDR2 FQNEAQ. The V and J ends lost 5 bases and 0 bases respectively, with 13 bases between them. The CDR3: CASSGNRAMNTEAFF. CDR3 in DNA: TGTGCCAGCAGCGGGAACAGGGCAATGAACACTGAAGCTTTCTTT.

The chain joins TRBV5-4 to TRBJ2-3; TRBD2 matches 10 bases. The CDR3 spans 16 residues. Germline V gene sequence: CDR1 SGHNT, CDR2 YYREEE (reference sequence). The ends lost 0 bases at V and 0 bases at J; junction bases unmatched: 1. The CDR3 region is CASSLGLAGSTDTQYF. The CDR3 DNA reads TGTGCCAGCAGCTTGGGACTAGCGGGTAGCACAGATACGCAGTATTTT.

This chain connects TRBV4-1 to TRBJ2-1; 7 bases map to TRBD1. The CDR3 runs to 14 residues. The V and J ends lost 4 bases and 6 bases, in that order; junction bases with no gene match: 6. Germline V gene lookup returns CDR1 MGHRA and CDR2 YSYEKL. CDR3: CASSPSDRLNEQFF. The CDR3 DNA sequence: TGCGCCAGCAGCCCTTCGGACAGGCTCAATGAGCAGTTCTTC.